This T cell receptor (beta chain) was captured by sequencing in a study of blood T cell repertoires in COVID-19. The overall study: Sites across the United States, Italy and Spain contributed samples from acute and convalescent COVID-19.

Method: immunoSEQ multiplex PCR; TCRdb's copy keeps in-frame clones and lacks some. Of over 85,000 clones in the sample, 85% were seen once. In germline, CDR1 is SEHNR, CDR2 FQNEAQ (reference sequence). V gave up 5 bases and J gave up 5 bases; unmatched junction bases: 11. The CDR3 spans 18 residues. Sequencing was carried out using peripheral blood. The rearrangement uses TRBV7-9 and TRBJ1-6, with 11 positions matching TRBD1. This TCR derives from an elderly man with acute or convalescent COVID-19. This chain's CDR3 is CASSTRTGGTPNNSPLHF. As DNA, the CDR3 is TGTGCCAGCAGCACCCGGACAGGGGGCACCCCCAATAATTCACCCCTCCACTTT.